A single T cell receptor (beta chain) is shown here with its context. As yet, its antigen is unknown. This record belongs to a study of T cell repertoires and HLA-DP antigens. On the study more broadly: Donor ages ranged from 18-to-29 to 60-to-69; two men, one woman.

Data came from immunoSEQ multiplex PCR; TCRdb stores just in-frame clones and leaves some out. The sample includes 90,000 to 130,000 clones, 90% to 95% of them seen just once. Whole-study findings and limits: Clones undetected before culture averaged about 35% against one allele and roughly 53% against the other.

This CDR3 spans 14 amino acids. The germline CDR1 and CDR2 sequences are SGHNT and YYREEE (reference sequence). V lost 0 bases to trimming and J lost 1 base, with 7 bases between them. The sequenced material came from CD4+ T cells from PBMCs. The sequence came from a woman under 30 in good health and CMV-seronegative. V and J are TRBV5-4 and TRBJ1-1, with unresolved D. The CDR3 nucleotides are TGTGCCAGCAGCTTGGGGCTGAGGAACACTGAAGCTTTCTTT. It specifies CASSLGLRNTEAFF.